Following are 14 T cell receptor beta chains from one sample sequenced in a study of tumor and adjacent non-tumor tissue in lung cancer. The library came from three nested PCR rounds adapted from ARM-PCR protocols. TCRdb analysed the multiplex PCR reads with MiXCR anew, one entry per CDR3 protein. The repertoire holds over 60,000 distinct CDR3 sequences, with around 78% as singletons. RNA was extracted from bulk tissue without any cell sorting. Material: lung tumor tissue. These receptors were collected from a man aged 55 to 70 with non-small cell lung cancer.

This chain uses TRBV29-1 with TRBJ1-1, with D possibly TRBD1 on 5 matching bases. This CDR3 comprises 14 residues. Germline V gene lookup returns CDR1 SQVTM and CDR2 ANQGSEA. The CDR3 sequence: CRVSATGTGTEAFF. The CDR3 nucleotides are TGCAGGGTTAGCGCTACGGGGACCGGCACTGAAGCTTTCTTT.

Concerning this clonotype itself: Likely a read error: the CDR3 ends without its conserved phenylalanine or tryptophan. The genes are TRBV5-4 and TRBJ2-3, with TRBD2 matching over 8 bases. This CDR3 region has 16 residues. The V gene end was trimmed by 4 bases and the J gene end by 7 bases; junction bases not matched to a gene: 14. CDR1 and CDR2 from the germline V gene are SGHNT and YYREEE (reference sequence). In nucleotides, the CDR3 is TGTGCCAGCAGCCCTATCGAGCGGGAGCCCGGATATACGCAGTATTCT. Protein sequence: CASSPIEREPGYTQYS.

The genes are TRBV6-5 and TRBJ1-4, with D perhaps TRBD1 (6 bases). Trimming stripped 10 bases from V and 7 bases from J, with 22 bases between. The CDR3 contains 15 residues. The germline V gene encodes CDR1 MNHEY and CDR2 SVGAGI. The chain's CDR3 is CANTYGGGRGEKLFF. CDR3 DNA: TGTGCCAACACTTACGGGGGGGGGCGCGGTGAAAAACTGTTTTTT.

The table lists this clonotype with many counts. This chain uses TRBV5-6 with TRBJ1-2; D not resolved. The CDR3 covers 14 residues. The V end was cut by 1 base, the J end by 8 bases, with 15 bases between. Germline V lookup: CDR1 SGHDT, CDR2 YYEEEE. The CDR3, as DNA: TGTGCCAGCAGCTTGTGGACCTCTTCGGGCGGCTACACCTTC. Translation gives CASSLWTSSGGYTF.

As for this clonotype: Its ends do not fully match the called genes, so a read error is possible. The rearrangement uses TRBV10-1 and TRBJ1-2; 10 nucleotides align to TRBD1. Germline loops: CDR1 WNHNN, CDR2 SYGVQD (reference sequence). The CDR3 spans 16 residues. The CDR3 sequence: CTSTKTGGPLGYGYTF. The CDR3, as DNA: TGCACCAGCACCAAGACAGGGGGCCCATTGGGCTATGGCTACACCTTT.

About this clonotype: An end of the junction differs from the germline gene, which may be a read error. The rearrangement uses TRBV12-3 or TRBV12-4 and TRBJ2-3; D is undetermined. The CDR3 runs to 12 residues. The CDR3: CASSFSTDMQYF. The CDR3 nucleotides are TGTGCCAGCAGTTTCAGTACAGATATGCAGTATTTT.

A note on this clonotype: This CDR3 is missing its conserved last phenylalanine or tryptophan, likely due to a read error. The chain combines TRBV29-1 with TRBJ2-5; D perhaps matches TRBD2 (6 bases). The CDR3 spans 15 residues. Germline CDR1 and CDR2: SQVTM and ANQGSEA. CDR3 DNA sequence: TGCAGCATTGATGGGCATCTAGCGAGCCGAGAGACCCAGTACCTC. It yields the protein CSIDGHLASRETQYL.

Comment on this clonotype: One end of the junction varies from germline; a read error may be responsible. The chain has TRBV20-1 and TRBJ2-3; the D gene is possibly TRBD2 (5 bases). Germline assignment: CDR1 DFQATT and CDR2 SNEGSKA (reference sequence). The CDR3 has 14 residues. CDR3 sequence reads: CSAKFIGGTDTQYF. In DNA, the CDR3 is TGCAGTGCTAAGTTCATAGGAGGCACAGATACACAGTATTTT.

As regards this clonotype: At one end the junction does not follow the germline gene, possibly because of a read error. This chain connects TRBV6-5 to TRBJ2-7; D is uncertain. Per the germline V gene, CDR1 is MNHEY and CDR2 is SVGAGI. The CDR3 runs 14 residues. CDR3: CASSYARNSYEQYF. As DNA, the CDR3 is TGTGCTAGCAGTTACGCACGGAACTCCTACGAGCAATACTTC.

The rearrangement joins TRBV30 to TRBJ2-3; 7 positions agree with TRBD2. V lost 4 bases and J lost 0; bases outside the gene matches: 1. Looked up from germline, CDR1 is GTSNPN and CDR2 is SVGIG (reference sequence). This CDR3 comprises 13 residues. The CDR3 spells CAWTSGSTDTQYF. The CDR3 DNA follows: TGTGCCTGGACTAGCGGAAGCACAGATACGCAGTATTTT.

This rearrangement joins TRBV5-4 to TRBJ2-3, with 7 bases identical to TRBD1. Germline V CDR1 and CDR2: SGHNT, YYREEE (reference sequence). The length of the CDR3 is 16 residues. CDR3 DNA: TGTGCTAATAGGACCCTAGAGGGGGCATCCACAGATACGCAGTATTTT. Protein: CANRTLEGASTDTQYF.

This clonotype was found many times. The rearrangement uses TRBV10-1 and TRBJ1-2; the D gene is possibly TRBD1 (6 bases). This CDR3 is built from 14 residues. Deletions cut 7 bases from V and 2 bases from J, with 14 bases between. Germline V CDR1 and CDR2: WNHNN, SYGVQD (reference sequence). CDR3 in DNA: TGCGCCAGCACCTGGAACAGGGAAAACTATGGCTACACCTTC. As protein: CASTWNRENYGYTF.

Comment on this clonotype: Its ends do not fully match the called genes, so a read error is possible. This rearrangement joins TRBV28 to TRBJ2-1; D may be TRBD1 or TRBD2 (8 bases each). The germline V gene encodes CDR1 MDHEN and CDR2 SYDVKM. This CDR3 is 19 amino acids long. The CDR3 bases are TGTGCCAGCAGTTTAGAAGGGACAGGATTAGCGGGAAGCTACAATAAGCAGTTCTTC. Translation gives CASSLEGTGLAGSYNKQFF.

To note about this clonotype: At one end the junction does not follow the germline gene, possibly because of a read error. The chain is built from TRBV29-1 and TRBJ2-4; D gene unclear. Per germline, CDR1 SQVTM and CDR2 ANQGSEA. The CDR3 has 12 residues. The chain's CDR3 is CIVWVWGNIQYF. The CDR3 DNA follows: TGCATCGTGTGGGTATGGGGAAACATTCAGTATTTC.